This is a list of T cell receptor beta chains from one sample in a study of CD8+CD57+ T cells in acquired aplastic anemia. Each CDR3 protein is one row after TCRdb ran MiXCR on the reads. The sample consists of more than 95,000 distinct CDR3 sequences, nearly 40% of them appearing once. Sequencing was carried out using sorted CD4+, CD8+, or CD8+CD57+ T cells (not recorded which) from PBMCs. These receptors all come from a human donor with aplastic anemia. Both conserved end residues are part of each CDR3. The D gene is left open where the match is weak. A clone size is listed for some rows: how often the clone was seen (once, few, many), or a class if it is expanded.

TRBV20-1	.	TRBD2	15	TRBJ2-3	TGCAGTGCTATTCCGGGACTAGGAAACACAGATACGCAGTATTTT	CSAIPGLGNTDTQYF
TRBV11-1	few	TRBD2	16	TRBJ2-1	TGTGCCGGCAGCTTAGAGGCTAGCGGGGGGGCCAATGAGCAGTTCTTC	CAGSLEASGGANEQFF
TRBV19	.	.	11	TRBJ2-5	TGTGCCAGTCGTGGCGGGGAGACCCAGTACTTC	CASRGGETQYF
TRBV7-2	many	.	11	TRBJ1-1	TGTGCCAGCAGCTTAAACGGGGGGGGTTTCTTT	CASSLNGGGFF
TRBV20-1	many	TRBD1	13	TRBJ2-7	TGCAGTGCTAGCAAGGACAGGGTGGGAGAGCAGTACTTC	CSASKDRVGEQYF
TRBV19	.	TRBD2	15	TRBJ2-3	TGTGCCAGTAGGTCGACTAGCGGGAGCACAGATACGCAGTATTTT	CASRSTSGSTDTQYF
TRBV7-8	.	.	14	TRBJ2-7	TGTGCCAGCGGCTTAGGCCGACTAGTCTACGAGCAGTACTTC	CASGLGRLVYEQYF
TRBV10-3	.	TRBD2	16	TRBJ2-3	TGTGCCATCAGTGAGTCCCCTAGCGGGGGGGGCGATACGCAGTATTTT	CAISESPSGGGDTQYF
TRBV10-2	.	.	15	TRBJ2-2	TGCGCCAGTAGAAAAAGGAGGGGTCACACCGGGGAGCTGTTTTTT	CASRKRRGHTGELFF
TRBV15	.	TRBD2	13	TRBJ2-1	TGTGCCACCAGCAGAGACCGGGGGGATGAGCAGTTCTTC	CATSRDRGDEQFF
TRBV20-1	.	.	14	TRBJ1-2	TGCAGTGCTAGAGATTCACCGGACGGGCGAGGCTACACCTTC	CSARDSPDGRGYTF
TRBV15	.	.	13	TRBJ1-3	TGTGCCACCAGCCTATCCGGGGGGAACACCATATATTTT	CATSLSGGNTIYF
TRBV25-1	.	.	16	TRBJ1-1	TGTGCCAGCAGCGATTTCCTCGCCACCCCAGGGAGGGTAGCTTTCTTT	CASSDFLATPGRVAFF
TRBV20-1	many	.	14	TRBJ1-2	TGCAGTGCCGAACCGAAAAAAACAGGCTATGGCTACACCTTC	CSAEPKKTGYGYTF
TRBV12-3/TRBV12-4	many	.	14	TRBJ1-5	TGTGCCAGCAGTTTCGGCCAGCATGATCAGCCCCAGCATTTT	CASSFGQHDQPQHF
TRBV13	many	TRBD2	15	TRBJ2-5	TGTGCCAGCAGCTTATTTGCGGGGGGCCGGGAGACCCAGTACTTC	CASSLFAGGRETQYF
TRBV2	many	TRBD2	16	TRBJ2-7	TGTGCCAGCAGTAGGGAGCGGGGGTCTTCTGGCGACGAGCAGTACTTC	CASSRERGSSGDEQYF
TRBV24-1	many	.	13	TRBJ2-1	TGTGCCACCAGTGATTTGCGAAACAATGAGCAGTTCTTC	CATSDLRNNEQFF
TRBV28	.	TRBD1	13	TRBJ1-2	TGTGCCAGCAGTGGGGGACAGATATATGGCTACACCTTC	CASSGGQIYGYTF
TRBV30	.	.	12	TRBJ1-1	TGTGCCTGGGCAGAAGGTGGGACTGAAGCTTTCTTT	CAWAEGGTEAFF
TRBV3-1	.	.	13	TRBJ2-2	TGTGCCAGCAGCCAAGCTCGGGGCGGGGAGCTGTTTTTT	CASSQARGGELFF
TRBV7-9	.	.	11	TRBJ1-4	TGTGCCAGCAGTTTTCTTGAAAAACTGTTTTTT	CASSFLEKLFF
TRBV10-3	once	.	14	TRBJ1-2	TGTGCCATCAGCATGACAGGAGCGGGGGATGGCTACACCTTC	CAISMTGAGDGYTF
TRBV19	many	TRBD1	14	TRBJ1-1	TGTGCCAGTAGTATTCGTGACAGGGGATCTGAAGCTTTCTTT	CASSIRDRGSEAFF
TRBV10-1	.	.	15	TRBJ1-3	TGCGCCAGGGGAGACGGGACCGGATCTGGAAACACCATATATTTT	CARGDGTGSGNTIYF
TRBV5-8	many	.	13	TRBJ1-1	TGTGCCAGCAGCCGGGACCGAGGGGCTAAAGCTTTCTTT	CASSRDRGAKAFF
TRBV9	.	.	13	TRBJ2-7	TGTGCCAGCAGCGTAGGACCGTCGGAAGAGCAGTACTTC	CASSVGPSEEQYF
TRBV11-1	many	TRBD1	17	TRBJ1-4	TGTGCCAGCAGCTTAGGGCCGGGACAGGGGGCGAAGGAAAAACTGTTTTTT	CASSLGPGQGAKEKLFF
TRBV20-1	many	.	15	TRBJ2-3	TGCAGTGCTAGAGACTTTAGCGGCTACACAGATACGCAGTATTTT	CSARDFSGYTDTQYF
TRBV19	once	.	14	TRBJ2-2	TGTGCCAGTACAGGGACATCATACACCGGGGAGCTGTTTTTT	CASTGTSYTGELFF
TRBV18	.	TRBD2	17	TRBJ2-3	TGTGCCAGCTCACTGGGACTAGCGGGGACTAGCACAGATACGCAGTATTTT	CASSLGLAGTSTDTQYF
TRBV2	many	TRBD2	14	TRBJ2-1	TGTGCCAGCAACCAAGAAGCGGGGGGTACTGAGCAGTTCTTC	CASNQEAGGTEQFF
TRBV20-1	many	TRBD2	14	TRBJ2-7	TGCAGTGCTAGAGACGGGACTAGCAAACACGAGCAGTACTTC	CSARDGTSKHEQYF
TRBV5-1	many	.	13	TRBJ1-2	TGCGCCAGCAGCGCGGACAGTAGCTATGGCTACACCTTC	CASSADSSYGYTF
TRBV7-9	few	TRBD1	14	TRBJ1-2	TGTGCCAGCAGCCCAGGACAGGGGGCTTTTGGCTACACCTTC	CASSPGQGAFGYTF
TRBV10-2	once	TRBD2	15	TRBJ2-7	TGCGCCAGCAGTCCTTGGACAGCGGGAGCCTACGAGCAGTACTTC	CASSPWTAGAYEQYF
TRBV12-3/TRBV12-4	many	TRBD1	14	TRBJ1-1	TGTGCCAGCAGTCCGACAGGGAAGGTGACTGAAGCTTTCTTT	CASSPTGKVTEAFF
TRBV10-3	once	.	11	TRBJ1-2	TGTGCCATCAGTGAGTCCCATGGCTACACCTTC	CAISESHGYTF
TRBV4-1	many	.	13	TRBJ1-1	TGCGCCAGCAGCCATACGGTTGGCACTGAAGCTTTCTTT	CASSHTVGTEAFF
TRBV6-2/TRBV6-3	many	TRBD1	13	TRBJ1-5	TGTGCCAGCAGGGGACAGGGGACCCAGCCCCAGCATTTT	CASRGQGTQPQHF
TRBV20-1	many	TRBD1	14	TRBJ1-6	TGCAGTGCGGGTCAGACAGGGGTGGATTCACCCCTCCACTTT	CSAGQTGVDSPLHF
TRBV7-7	few	.	13	TRBJ2-1	TGTGCTAGCAGTTATGGACAGTACAATGAGCAGTTCTTC	CASSYGQYNEQFF
TRBV19	.	.	14	TRBJ1-5	TGTGCCAGTAATGAGGGACGGAGCAATCAGCCCCAGCATTTT	CASNEGRSNQPQHF